Below, 14 T cell receptor beta chains from the same sample are listed, as sequenced in a study of breast tumors, draining lymph nodes, adjacent tissues. Axillary draining lymph nodes of breast cancer patients supplied the node samples. From the multiplex PCR reads, TCRdb called clonotypes with MiXCR, one entry per CDR3 protein. Altogether 290,000 or so distinct CDR3 sequences are present, around 31% being singletons, with the ten largest covering 1.1%. The sample consisted of axillary lymph node tissue. The receptors stem from a female donor with breast cancer. Some clones in this sample may be carry-over from other donors' samples.

This clonotype has at least ten counts. The chain recombines TRBV20-1 with TRBJ1-2, with D possibly matching TRBD1 (6 bases). Trimming removed 4 bases at V and 1 base at J, with 19 bases between. CDR1 and CDR2 from the germline V gene are DFQATT and SNEGSKA (reference sequence). The length of the CDR3 is 16 residues. CDR3 residues: CSATSPDSEINYGYTF. As DNA, the CDR3 is TGCAGTGCTACCTCCCCGGACAGCGAAATTAACTATGGCTACACCTTC.

The table lists this clonotype with many counts. The chain has TRBV12-3 or TRBV12-4 and TRBJ2-5; 9 nucleotides align to TRBD1. The J segment lost 4 bases and the V segment lost 3 bases, leaving 6 bases of the junction unmatched. This CDR3 spans 15 amino acids. The CDR3, as DNA: TGTGCCAGCAGTTTGGGGGACAGGGTGGTAGAGACCCAGTACTTC. This sequence encodes CASSLGDRVVETQYF.

This clonotype was observed many times. This chain joins TRBV11-3 and TRBJ2-7; the D is unclear. The germline CDR1 and CDR2 sequences are SGHNT and YENEEA. The CDR3 covers 11 residues. V was pared by 9 bases and J by 7 bases, with 13 bases between. The DNA of the CDR3 is TGTGCCAGTCGAAATAATGAGGAGCAGTACTTC. Its protein product is CASRNNEEQYF.

This clonotype was picked up many times. The gene calls are TRBV15 and TRBJ1-3, with D perhaps matching TRBD1 (5 bases). The germline V and J ends were trimmed by 5 bases and 4 bases, with 15 bases remaining between them. Germline assignment: CDR1 LNHNV and CDR2 YYDKDF (reference sequence). The CDR3 runs 15 residues. The CDR3: CATSYPGTLGNTIYF. The DNA for the CDR3 is TGTGCCACCAGCTATCCCGGGACGCTAGGAAACACCATATATTTT.

Comment on this clonotype: Here the CDR3 omits its conserved ending phenylalanine or tryptophan, so a read error is the likely source. The chain uses TRBV4-1 and TRBJ2-7, with no clear D. This CDR3 comprises 11 residues. V lost 3 bases, J lost 4 bases, and 4 bases lay in between. CDR1 MGHRA and CDR2 YSYEKL come from the germline V gene. The chain's CDR3 is CASSQEYEQYS. CDR3 bases: TGCGCCAGCAGCCAGGAATACGAGCAGTACTCC.

This clonotype has a count of ten or more. The V gene is TRBV29-1, the J gene TRBJ2-1; D unclear. V lost 4 bases and J lost 8, with 6 bases in between. Germline V lookup: CDR1 SQVTM, CDR2 ANQGSEA. The CDR3 is 10 amino acids. CDR3 nucleotides: TGCAGCGTTGGTGGGGATGAGCAGTTCTTC. Amino acids: CSVGGDEQFF.

Worth noting for this clonotype: As the CDR3 is not closed by the conserved phenylalanine or tryptophan, this likely results from a read error. CDR3 bases: TGTGCCAGCACTTGGACTAGCGGGAAAGGAGGTACGCAGTATTGT. It encodes CASTWTSGKGGTQYC. The rearrangement links TRBV7-2 to TRBJ2-3; 12 bases match TRBD2. The length of the CDR3 is 15 residues. Trimming took 7 bases from V and 8 from J; bases not matched to a gene: 10. Germline CDR1 SGHTA, CDR2 FQGNSA.

In this sample, this clonotype turned up many times. The V call is TRBV25-1, the J call TRBJ2-2; the D call may be TRBD1 or TRBD2 (5 bases each). This CDR3 contains 16 residues. Germline V gene sequence: CDR1 MGHDK, CDR2 SYGVNS. Trimming left V 6 bases short and J 8 bases short, with 22 bases between. The CDR3 DNA is TGTGCCAGCAGCCCCGAGGGGCGAGGGGTACCTGGGGAGCTGTTTTTT. Protein sequence: CASSPEGRGVPGELFF. Together with reference TRBV25-1 and TRBJ2-2, the CDR3 gives the full variable domain: EADIYQTPRYLVIGTGKKITLECSQTMGHDKMYWYQQDPGMELHLIHYSYGVNSTEKGDLSSESTVSRIRTEHFPLTLESARPSHTSQYLCASSPEGRGVPGELFFGEGSRLTVL.

Worth noting for this clonotype: A much more abundant neighbour one base away suggests this may be a read error. The chain joins TRBV7-2 to TRBJ1-5, with 10 nucleotides matching TRBD1. This CDR3 region has 14 residues. The germline V gene encodes CDR1 SGHTA and CDR2 FQGNSA. The V and J ends lost 5 bases and 15 bases, in that order; junction bases with no gene match: 13. The CDR3 sequence is CASSPDRGTTVRHF. Here the CDR3 DNA reads TGTGCCAGCAGCCCGGACAGGGGGACCACGGTCCGGCATTTT. The complete variable domain, with remaining parts taken from reference TRBV7-2 and TRBJ1-5, reads GAGVSQSPSNKVTEKGKDVELRCDPISGHTALYWYRQSLGQGLEFLIYFQGNSAPDKSGLPSDRFSAERTGGSVSTLTIQRTQQEDSAVYLCASSPDRGTTVRHFGDGTRLSIL.

Points on this clonotype: Its ends do not fully match the called genes, so a read error is possible. This chain joins TRBV29-1 and TRBJ2-2; TRBD2 might be the D (6 bases). In germline, CDR1 is SQVTM, CDR2 ANQGSEA. The CDR3 spans 13 residues. CDR3 loop: CSVDGAGTGGLFF. The DNA of the CDR3 is TGCAGCGTCGATGGGGCAGGCACCGGGGGGCTGTTTTTT.

V usage is TRBV28 and J usage is TRBJ2-7; 10 bases match TRBD2. Germline CDR1 MDHEN, CDR2 SYDVKM. V gave up 4 bases and J gave up 5 bases; unmatched junction bases: 20. This CDR3 has 19 residues. This chain's CDR3 is CASSSPRTSGRTGEDEQYF. The CDR3 nucleotides read TGTGCCAGCAGTTCACCCAGGACTAGCGGTCGAACCGGGGAGGACGAGCAGTACTTC. Based on the CDR3 plus reference TRBV28 and TRBJ2-7, the full variable domain is DVKVTQSSRYLVKRTGEKVFLECVQDMDHENMFWYRQDPGLGLRLIYFSYDVKMKEKGDIPEGYSVSREKKERFSLILESASTNQTSMYLCASSSPRTSGRTGEDEQYFGPGTRLTVT.

This clonotype was observed many times. J is TRBJ2-1 and V is TRBV9; TRBD2 might be the D (6 bases). The CDR3 is made up of 16 amino acids. Germline lookup yields CDR1 SGDLS and CDR2 YYNGEE. With 3 bases removed from V and 6 bases from J, the gap between germline ends came to 19 bases. The CDR3 DNA is TGTGCCAGCAGCGACAGAACCGGGACTTTTGGCAATGAGCAGTTCTTC. It translates to CASSDRTGTFGNEQFF.

This clonotype was found a few times. With a much larger clone just one base away, this may be a read error. The V and J genes are TRBV7-9 and TRBJ1-2; a possible D gene is TRBD1 (5 bases). This CDR3 comprises 15 residues. From germline, CDR1 is SEHNR and CDR2 FQNEAQ (reference sequence). This CDR3 reads CASSLSGPFNYGYPF. CDR3 sequence (DNA): TGTGCCAGCAGCTTATCGGGGCCCTTTAACTATGGCTACCCCTTC.

This clonotype was counted at least ten times. CDR3 loop: CASSLGGWADTQYF. The DNA of the CDR3 is TGTGCCAGCAGCTTGGGGGGTTGGGCAGATACGCAGTATTTT. J is TRBJ2-3 and V is TRBV5-5; D ambiguous. V lost 0 bases and J lost 4, with 9 bases in between. Per germline, CDR1 SGHKS and CDR2 YYEKEE (reference sequence). This CDR3 is 14 amino acids long. The whole variable domain, remainder taken from reference TRBV5-5 and TRBJ2-3, is DAGVTQSPTHLIKTRGQQVTLRCSPISGHKSVSWYQQVLGQGPQFIFQYYEKEERGRGNFPDRFSARQFPNYSSELNVNALLLGDSALYLCASSLGGWADTQYFGPGTRLTVL.